This TCR beta chain was sequenced during a study of T-cell memory formation after mild COVID-19. Study-wide findings and caveats: Later expanders leaned CD4+, whereas clones that contracted between day 15 and 85 were balanced CD4/CD8. Proof of SARS-CoV-2 specificity was absent for the second-wave clones that crested on day 37.

To note about this clonotype: Its antigen is not known.

Employing constant-segment primers, 5'RACE generated TCR alpha and TCR beta cDNA libraries bearing sample barcodes and UMIs. TCRdb reprocessed the 5' RACE reads with MiXCR, giving one entry per CDR3 protein. There are 470,000 or so distinct CDR3 sequences in the sample; 18% occur only once, and about 12% lies in the top ten. This CDR3 is 17 amino acids long. Germline V gene sequence: CDR1 LGHDT, CDR2 YNNKEL (reference sequence). V was trimmed by 4 bases and J by 1 base, leaving 18 bases between them. V usage is TRBV3-1 and J usage is TRBJ2-3, with D unclear. Sequenced input: PBMCs or a T cell subset sorted from them (not recorded which). The TCR comes from an adult woman who had mild COVID-19 (a few samples of this study predate the infection). Cell type and time point are not known. CDR3 in DNA: TGTGCCAGCAGCCTTAGCCATGGTACCGTGGGCACAGATACGCAGTATTTT. Amino acids: CASSLSHGTVGTDTQYF.